One and the same sample provided the 13 T cell receptor beta chains below, sequenced in a study of T cells in tuberculosis. Clones were sequenced by immunoSEQ multiplex PCR, and TCRdb holds only the in-frame ones, with some missing. In the table there are around 33,000 clones, around 93% of which are singletons. Input material: PBMCs. The receptors derive from a donor aged 10-35 years with latent tuberculosis or without tuberculosis infection. Some clones in this sample may be carry-over from other donors' samples.

This chain uses TRBV13 with TRBJ2-5, with 11 bases fitting TRBD2. This CDR3 has 16 amino acids. After removal of 2 bases from V and 1 base from J, the junction contained 3 bases not matched to a gene. The germline V gene encodes CDR1 PRHDT and CDR2 FYEKMQ (reference sequence). For the CDR3, the DNA is TGTGCCAGCAGCTTAAGGCTAGCGGGGGGCCAAGAGACCCAGTACTTC. It translates to CASSLRLAGGQETQYF.

Sample share makes this clone medium-sized (0.01 to 0.1%). The chain uses TRBV19 and TRBJ1-1; 10 bases are shared with TRBD1. The V and J ends lost 2 bases and 0 bases, in that order; junction bases with no gene match: 3. The CDR3 totals 16 residues. Germline CDR1 is LNHDA and CDR2 is SQIVND (reference sequence). The CDR3 spells CASSIIGTGVNTEAFF. The CDR3 nucleotides read TGTGCCAGTAGTATAATCGGGACAGGGGTGAACACTGAAGCTTTCTTT.

This sequence joins TRBV27 and TRBJ2-7; 7 bases agree with TRBD2. Germline-derived CDR1 and CDR2 are MNHEY and SMNVEV (reference sequence). The CDR3 extends over 14 amino acids. V was clipped by 5 bases and J by 6 bases; unmatched bases: 10. The CDR3 sequence: CASSMRDYLPEQYF. DNA of the CDR3: TGTGCCAGCAGTATGCGGGACTACCTCCCCGAGCAGTACTTC.

V usage is TRBV2 and J usage is TRBJ1-1; tentatively, D is TRBD1 (5 bases). Germline loops: CDR1 SNHLY, CDR2 FYNNEI. There are 13 residues in the CDR3. The V and J ends lost 5 bases and 9 bases respectively, with 16 bases between them. Here the CDR3 reads CASSKDNIDKAFF. The CDR3 nucleotides are TGTGCCAGCAGTAAGGACAACATTGATAAAGCTTTCTTT.

The chain has TRBV5-1 and TRBJ2-2, with D perhaps matching TRBD2 (6 bases). Per germline, CDR1 SGHRS and CDR2 YFSETQ. This CDR3 comprises 15 residues. With 4 bases removed from V and 2 bases from J, the gap between germline ends came to 12 bases. The CDR3 loop is CASSPRGDNTGELFF. The CDR3, as DNA: TGCGCCAGCAGCCCCCGCGGGGATAACACCGGGGAGCTGTTTTTT.

V gene TRBV5-1 combines with J gene TRBJ2-1, with 11 bases matching TRBD2. This CDR3 has 16 amino acids. With 2 bases clipped from V and 9 bases from J, the junction kept 10 bases outside the gene matches. CDR1 SGHRS and CDR2 YFSETQ come from the germline V gene. The CDR3 sequence is CASSLGASGRLGEQFF. For the CDR3, the DNA is TGCGCCAGCAGCTTAGGGGCTAGCGGGAGGTTGGGTGAGCAGTTCTTC.

This rearrangement joins TRBV28 to TRBJ1-5, with 10 bases that match TRBD1. Germline lookup yields CDR1 MDHEN and CDR2 SYDVKM. The CDR3 covers 14 residues. V lost 11 bases, J lost 7 bases, and 11 bases stayed unmatched. The CDR3, as DNA: TGTGCCGGTCGGACAGGGGGAATAGGACAGCCCCAGCATTTT. It codes for CAGRTGGIGQPQHF.

The gene calls are TRBV6-1 and TRBJ2-3; 10 bases align to TRBD1. The CDR3 covers 18 residues. CDR1 and CDR2 from the germline V gene are MNHNS and SASEGT. Unmatched junction bases numbered 8, after V lost 1 base and J lost 1 base. The CDR3 DNA reads as TGTGCCAGCAGTGAAGTTAAACTCGGGACAGGGGGCACAGATACGCAGTATTTT. Protein sequence: CASSEVKLGTGGTDTQYF.

The V gene is TRBV4-1, the J gene TRBJ2-1; tentative D call: TRBD1 (5 bases). Germline CDR1 and CDR2: MGHRA and YSYEKL. This CDR3 is 14 amino acids long. Deletions cut 4 bases from V and 2 bases from J, with 9 bases between. CDR3 bases: TGCGCCAGCAGCCCCCGACAGACCTACAATGAGCAGTTCTTC. The encoded protein is CASSPRQTYNEQFF.

The CDR3 DNA sequence: TGCGCCAGCAGCAGATTCGGTACCGGGACAGAGAACACTGAAGCTTTCTTT. Encoded protein: CASSRFGTGTENTEAFF. This chain connects TRBV4-1 to TRBJ1-1; 7 positions agree with TRBD1. V trimming: 5 bases; J trimming: 1 base; junction bases outside the gene matches: 13. The CDR3 loop spans 17 amino acids. The germline CDR1 and CDR2 sequences are MGHRA and YSYEKL.

V gene TRBV7-9 combines with J gene TRBJ2-1, with 9 nucleotides matching TRBD1. The J segment lost 4 bases and the V segment lost 2 bases, leaving 3 bases of the junction unmatched. The CDR3 is made up of 15 amino acids. CDR1 is SEHNR, CDR2 FQNEAQ, per germline (reference sequence). CDR3 in amino acids: CASSLLGQGYNEQFF. The CDR3, as DNA: TGTGCCAGCAGCTTACTGGGACAGGGTTACAATGAGCAGTTCTTC.

The chain has TRBV9 and TRBJ2-7; possibly TRBD2 for D (6 bases). In germline, CDR1 is SGDLS, CDR2 YYNGEE. The CDR3 consists of 15 residues. V shed 4 bases and J shed 1 base, with 15 bases lying between them. In DNA form, the CDR3 reads TGTGCCAGCAGCTCGAGTGGACTACATTCCTACGAGCAGTACTTC. Translating it yields CASSSSGLHSYEQYF.

The chain uses TRBV20-1 and TRBJ2-1; tentatively, D is TRBD2 (6 bases). Trimming left V 3 bases short and J 7 bases short, with 7 bases between. The germline V gene has CDR1 DFQATT and CDR2 SNEGSKA (reference sequence). CDR3 length: 11 amino acids. CDR3 nucleotide sequence: TGCAGTGCTAGCGGGAGTAATGAGCAGTTCTTC. Protein sequence: CSASGSNEQFF.